Here is one T cell receptor beta chain with its context. What this receptor recognizes is not known. No base-level quality is on record; no much larger clone is a single base apart. In total, 500 to 700 healthy bone marrow donors made up the cohort. All cohort members were sampled while nominally healthy, although unrecorded immune exposures were likely present. The donor was CMV seropositive and was included in the group of some 290 seropositive cohort members. Every donor gave a peripheral blood sample, and the peripheral blood mononuclear cells from that sample were used for TCR beta sequencing. Genomic DNA extraction from the blood cell samples was performed with the Qiagen DNeasy Blood Extraction Kit. The library was prepared using the immunoSEQ multiplex PCR assay. The multiplex PCR relied on a mix of 60 forward primers for TCR Vbeta segments and 13 reverse primers for TCR Jbeta segments. The CDR3 region of rearranged TCR beta genes was amplified from genomic DNA with a multiplex PCR assay. The Illumina HiSeq System was used to sequence the amplified TCR beta libraries as 87-base-pair reads. As for the original processing: In a later analysis, tens of millions of unique TCR beta chains were counted across the roughly 610 repertoires, and about 10 million of these chains were shared by at least two donors. A nearest-neighbor algorithm error-corrected the raw reads and collapsed the reads into unique sequences, merging closely related sequences to remove PCR and sequencing errors. To assign V, D and J gene segments, CDR3 sequences were aligned to IMGT reference sequences. For a sequence to be retained, a match of at least six nucleotides was required to both a V gene segment and a J gene segment. Rearrangements were classified as productive when the CDR3 lacked stop codons and remained in frame with V and J, and all other rearrangements were classified as non-productive. Following IMGT convention, CDR3 was defined as the stretch from the second conserved V-encoded cysteine to the conserved J-encoded phenylalanine. The earlier analysis of about 590 of the donors excluded sequences that lacked an unambiguous match to a single V gene segment. An earlier analysis of fewer than 750 of the donors classified V segments as functional when productive rearrangements were above 56.7% and as segregating when the standard deviation between donors was above 5%. A statistical classification framework was developed to diagnose cytomegalovirus status using the catalog of TCR beta chain sequences. In a later analysis, V and J genes were assigned by comparing TCR nucleotide sequences against IMGT/GENE-DB human TR gene sequences. A later analysis assigned CDR3 sequences and most-parsimonious VDJ recombination scenarios with the TCRdist pipeline. A later analysis defined each TCR beta chain by its CDR3 amino acid sequence plus V-gene family, and excluded reads lacking a unique V-gene family. A later analysis removed 450 to 600 highly shared, low-generation-probability nucleotide sequences to deal with suspected cross-contamination and a sequencing artifact. In a later analysis, a clonal expansion index was calculated for each public chain from normalized within-repertoire ranks of inferred template counts. In a later analysis, generation probabilities were computed using a VDJ recombination model fitted to out-of-frame rearrangements, and the results were checked against IGoR. Hypergeometric tests were used in a later analysis to score TCR-TCR, TCR-HLA and TCR-CMV co-occurrence, with a repertoire-size bias correction applied to the TCR pairs. False discovery rates were estimated in a later analysis by permuting HLA or CMV assignments 20 times. A later analysis grouped co-occurring TCRs with DBSCAN, adding TCRdist sequence similarity when clustering within HLA-allele-positive subsets. Repertoires with fewer than 30,000 or more than 120,000 public chains were left out of co-occurrence clustering, as were a few repertoires with anomalous nucleotide sharing. TCRdb carries this immuneACCESS record with in-frame sequences only. Its versions omit some clonotypes, under half of them owing to an unresolved V gene in the studies checked, with the rest unexplained. That table supplies the V and J calls and clone size; D and trimming were determined from the DNA. This sample lists 200,000 or so clones; around four fifths were detected once. The ten largest clones represent 5.5% to 7% of the sample.

The sample comes from a study of cytomegalovirus exposure and HLA in healthy donors (dated by TCRdb to 2017 to 2019). Study-level background: In an earlier analysis of 450 to 750 of the donors, 276 Gb of sequence data and 100 million or so unique TCR beta sequences from roughly 180 million T cells were reported. Every repertoire in the discovery cohort had been generated on one and the same sequencing platform. Of the roughly 410 genotyped donors, approximately 80% were placed in the genetic ancestry cluster associated with self-reported Caucasian donors. Donor age, sex, ethnicity and CMV serostatus were collected together with the repertoire data. Class I and class II HLA loci were covered by the typing at four-digit resolution. To study patterns of TCR occurrence, a later analysis re-analyzed previously published TCR beta repertoires from hundreds of donors and added high-resolution HLA genotyping. To predict cytomegalovirus infection status, the study combined high-throughput TCR immunosequencing, statistical association of individual TCRs with disease status, and machine learning. Among some 400 genotyped donors of the cohort, an average of around 240,000 unique TCR beta nucleotide sequences was sequenced per donor, of which about 19% were non-productive. In the later analysis, no new phenotypic data were used to find candidate immune exposures; instead, reliance was placed on TCR beta sequences and their occurrence across donors. An early release that covered approximately 600 HLA-typed donors contained about 300 gigabases of sequencing data and about 93 million unique TCR sequences. In an earlier analysis of a few hundred of the donors, high-throughput TCR beta sequencing was used to judge whether each TCR beta V gene segment behaved as functional or pseudogenic. Genome-wide SNP genotypes for about 55% of the roughly 670 donors were used in a later genetic analysis, which treated that subset as a discovery cohort. The number of donors typed differed by locus, with 629-630 for A, B, C, DRB1 and DQB1, roughly 520 for DQA1, over 600 for DPA1, and about 450 for DPB1. Because of strong linkage in the cohort, five DR-DQ haplotypes were treated as single units for association and clustering. Along with the roughly 670-subject first cohort, a separate validation cohort of some 130 different subjects was used. The T cell repertoires of some 670 subjects were profiled by immunosequencing and related to cytomegalovirus serostatus. The study aimed to test whether signatures of past pathogen exposure could be identified by cataloging public T cell receptors.

The CDR3, from cysteine to phenylalanine, totals 15 residues. The sequence is cut down to CDR3 DNA, 45 bases in frame from base 1. V is pared back by 6 bases and J by 2 bases, with 15 bases lying between the germline termini. The germline V gene sets CDR1 to KGHSH and CDR2 to LQKENI. What the study reported, not specific to this receptor: In a later analysis, TCR association rates were found to vary across HLA loci, with the most associated TCRs seen for DRB1 alleles and the fewest for HLA-C alleles. Some IMGT-functional V segments, including TRBV6-2 and TRBV6-3, could not be distinguished by the 87-base-pair reads and were therefore excluded. Across donors, most TCR sequences were observed very rarely, whereas some public TCRs were present in many individuals. CMV serostatus was the only immune exposure information available for the cohort. Assigning TCR associations to individual alleles was difficult when HLA alleles, especially DR and DQ, strongly co-occurred. In an earlier analysis of approximately 590 of the donors, most TCR beta V segments appeared in productive rearrangements about 87% or about 30% of the time, broadly matching IMGT annotations. Compared with equally common non-associated chains, HLA-associated TCR beta chains in a later analysis were more clonally expanded and had lower generation probabilities. HLA typing was unavailable for some donors at each locus, so association tests used only the typed subset. The study listed 150 to 200 TCR beta chains as associated with cytomegalovirus. A further reported finding was that TCR beta sequences accurately predicted the HLA-A and HLA-B alleles for most subjects in the first cohort. The presence/absence analyses assumed that sequencing depth was roughly uniform across donors, and that assumption may not be true. A later analysis found that most CMV-associated TCR beta chains appeared HLA-restricted, with HLA associations seemingly driven largely by CMV exposure. Linkage disequilibrium might explain the correlated functional status among segregating V segments, but an unknown experimental factor could not be ruled out. According to a later genetic analysis, donors in an Asian-associated ancestry cluster had fewer N-insertions in productive TCRs than the approximately 700-donor mean. A few of the identified cytomegalovirus-associated TCR beta chains were confirmed in vitro to be specific for cytomegalovirus antigens. According to the authors, the approach could potentially be generalized to other disease states and immunological phenotypes. An association between a missense DCLRE1C variant and V-gene and J-gene trimming of TCR beta chains was found in a later genetic analysis and replicated in an independent cohort. Because counts were too low, under 20 rarely observed V segments, including chromosome 9 orphons, were left out of the earlier analysis of some 640 of the donors. According to a later analysis, parvovirus B19, influenza, CMV and Epstein-Barr virus appeared linked to several top co-occurrence clusters. In this cohort, only TCR beta chains were sequenced, and detectable features were limited by the absence of alpha or paired-chain data. A later analysis associated 15,000 to 20,000 TCR beta sequences with specific HLA alleles at a false discovery rate of 0.05. The classifier was reported to diagnose cytomegalovirus status with high specificity and sensitivity in both the original and validation cohorts. A cluster of highly shared sequence variants was judged likely to be a technical artifact of the sequencing pipeline.

The sample comprised PBMCs. The source of this sequence is a woman in her forties or fifties in good health and CMV-seropositive. The chain was built from TRBV18 and TRBJ2-3; the D gene cannot be named for sure. In nucleotide form, the sequence is TGTGCCAGCTCCCTACGCCCGCCGTACACAGATACGCAGTATTTT. This is translated as CASSLRPPYTDTQYF.